This record covers a single TCR beta chain. This sample is drawn from a study of blood T cell repertoires in COVID-19. The CDR3 loop spans 12 amino acids. Losses at the gene ends were 5 bases for V and 4 bases for J; bases not matched to a gene: 2. Germline V CDR1 and CDR2: LGHDT, YNNKEL (reference sequence). Profiled with immunoSEQ multiplex PCR; TCRdb holds only in-frame clones, not every one. The sample has 350,000 to 450,000 clones, roughly 86% seen once. Specimen: PBMCs or T cells enriched from blood (not recorded which). The chain is built from TRBV3-1 (or the pseudogene TRBV3-2) and TRBJ2-7; 7 nucleotides match TRBD1. This TCR was sampled from a man aged 35 to 55 in a cohort exposed to, infected with or recovered from COVID-19 (not recorded which). The CDR3 loop is CASSEQGYEQYF. The CDR3 DNA is TGTGCCAGCAGCGAACAGGGGTACGAGCAGTACTTC.